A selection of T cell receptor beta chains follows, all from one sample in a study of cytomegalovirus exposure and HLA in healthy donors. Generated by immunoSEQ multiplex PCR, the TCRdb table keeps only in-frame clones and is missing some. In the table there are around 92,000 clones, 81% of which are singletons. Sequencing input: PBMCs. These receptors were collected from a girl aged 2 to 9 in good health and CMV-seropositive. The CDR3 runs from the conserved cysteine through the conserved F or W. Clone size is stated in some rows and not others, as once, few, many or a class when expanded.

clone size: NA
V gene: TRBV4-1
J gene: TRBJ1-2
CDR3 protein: CASSQDPEGYGYTF

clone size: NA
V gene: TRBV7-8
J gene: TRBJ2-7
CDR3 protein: CASSQQGAGYEQYF

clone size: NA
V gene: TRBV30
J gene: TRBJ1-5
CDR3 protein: CAWSVAGDQPQHF

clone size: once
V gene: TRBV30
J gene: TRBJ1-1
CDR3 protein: CAWRDRVTPTAFF

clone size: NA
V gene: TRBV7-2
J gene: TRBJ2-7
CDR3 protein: CASSLAIASYEQYF

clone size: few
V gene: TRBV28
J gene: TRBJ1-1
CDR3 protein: CASSSPGLVRTEAFF

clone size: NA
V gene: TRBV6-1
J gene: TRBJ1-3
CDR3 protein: CASTPTGSGNTIYF

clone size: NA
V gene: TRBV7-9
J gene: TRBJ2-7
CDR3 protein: CASSLGSTGAYF

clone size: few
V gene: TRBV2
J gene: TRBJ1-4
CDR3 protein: CASSEAGGSEKLFF

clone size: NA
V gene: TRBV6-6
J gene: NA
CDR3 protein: CASSWNSGSPTYEQYF

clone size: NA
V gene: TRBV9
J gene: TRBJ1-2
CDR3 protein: CASSPRREGSYGYTF

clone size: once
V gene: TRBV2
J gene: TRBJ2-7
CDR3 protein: CASSEAGPLAGVSGEQYF

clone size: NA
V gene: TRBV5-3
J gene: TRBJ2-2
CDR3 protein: CARSFKREDTGELFF

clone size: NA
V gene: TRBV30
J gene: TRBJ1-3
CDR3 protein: CAWSALGAPLSGNTIYF

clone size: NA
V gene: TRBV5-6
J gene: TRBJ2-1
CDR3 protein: CASSFDISRDRDYNEQFF

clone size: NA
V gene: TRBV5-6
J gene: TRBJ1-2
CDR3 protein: CASSLVGTAYGYTF

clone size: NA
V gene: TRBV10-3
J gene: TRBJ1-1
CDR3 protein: CAINSQEGTFF

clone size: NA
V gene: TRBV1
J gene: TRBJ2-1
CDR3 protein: CTNLPGQPYNNEQFF

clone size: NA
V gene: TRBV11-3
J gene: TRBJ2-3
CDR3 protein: CASSLPGTDTQYF

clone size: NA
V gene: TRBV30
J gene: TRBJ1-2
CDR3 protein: CAWSGPGGNYGYTF

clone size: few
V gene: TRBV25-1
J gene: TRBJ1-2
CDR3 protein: CASSPGLAYGYTF

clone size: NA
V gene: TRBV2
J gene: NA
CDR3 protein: CASKRGTPLGNEQYF

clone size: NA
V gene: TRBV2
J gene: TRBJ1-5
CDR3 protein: CASKSSGGDQPQHF

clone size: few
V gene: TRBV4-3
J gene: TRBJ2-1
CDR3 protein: CASSQVDRANNEQFF